The 20 T cell receptor beta chains presented below share a single source sample, sequenced in a study of blood T cells in healthy people across ages. A second PCR of roughly 7 to 11 cycles used a sample-barcoded 5' primer and a J-beta primer mix. MiXCR, run by TCRdb on the 5' RACE reads, gives a single entry per CDR3 protein. The sample gives 540,000 or so distinct CDR3 sequences, nearly 25% of which show up once; 8.7% is in the top ten. These data were also reused for a study on T cells of mothers and their children.

The sample comprised blood. Source of these receptors: a boy aged 10-17 years in good health.

The V and J genes are TRBV28 and TRBJ1-5; TRBD1 agrees at 8 bases. Germline V gene sequence: CDR1 MDHEN, CDR2 SYDVKM. The V segment lost 3 bases and the J segment 3 bases; nucleotides outside the gene matches: 7. CDR3 length: 16 residues. CDR3 bases: TGTGCCAGCAGTTTTGTCCCAGGGGGCCTCAATCAGCCCCAGCATTTT. It specifies CASSFVPGGLNQPQHF.

This clonotype was seen a handful of times. J is TRBJ1-4 and V is TRBV20-1, with D perhaps matching TRBD1 (5 bases). Germline values: CDR1 DFQATT, CDR2 SNEGSKA (reference sequence). CDR3 length equals 15 residues. V lost 4 bases to trimming and J lost 0 bases, with 12 bases between them. The CDR3 reads CSATQTVPTNEKLFF. CDR3 nucleotide sequence: TGCAGTGCTACCCAGACAGTCCCAACTAATGAAAAACTGTTTTTT.

Concerning this clonotype itself: One junction end disagrees with the germline gene, perhaps due to a read error. The chain recombines TRBV7-9 with TRBJ1-1; the D is unclear. In germline, CDR1 is SEHNR, CDR2 FQNEAQ (reference sequence). This CDR3 contains 13 residues. The CDR3 DNA sequence: TGTGCCGGCAGCGAGAACCCGAGACAAGAGGCTTTCTTT. Translating gives CAGSENPRQEAFF.

This clonotype came up a few times. This chain connects TRBV30 to TRBJ2-3, with 8 bases matching TRBD2. The V and J ends lost 2 bases and 2 bases, in that order; junction bases with no gene match: 3. Germline loops: CDR1 GTSNPN, CDR2 SVGIG (reference sequence). This CDR3 region has 14 residues. The CDR3 DNA follows: TGTGCCTGGAGTTATAGCGGGGACACAGATACGCAGTATTTT. It translates to CAWSYSGDTDTQYF.

The V and J genes are TRBV20-1 and TRBJ2-1; unclear D gene. CDR1 is DFQATT and CDR2 is SNEGSKA in the germline V gene (reference sequence). CDR3 length: 15 amino acids. Trimming cost V 3 bases and J 4 bases, with 16 bases left between them. CDR3 bases: TGCAGTGCTAGTTTAAGAGGTCCTCGTTACAATGAGCAGTTCTTC. Translated: CSASLRGPRYNEQFF.

This chain uses TRBV5-5 with TRBJ2-1, with 7 bases that match TRBD2. Germline values: CDR1 SGHKS, CDR2 YYEKEE (reference sequence). This CDR3 comprises 18 residues. Trimming cost V 0 bases and J 6 bases; bases outside gene matches: 15. CDR3 nucleotides: TGTGCCAGCAGCTTGGCCATCGTTGGGGGAGGGCAGGGCAATGAGCAGTTCTTC. Its protein product is CASSLAIVGGGQGNEQFF. Drawing the rest from reference TRBV5-5 and TRBJ2-1, the complete variable domain is DAGVTQSPTHLIKTRGQQVTLRCSPISGHKSVSWYQQVLGQGPQFIFQYYEKEERGRGNFPDRFSARQFPNYSSELNVNALLLGDSALYLCASSLAIVGGGQGNEQFFGPGTRLTVL.

This chain connects TRBV4-1 to TRBJ2-5; D possibly corresponds to TRBD2 (6 bases). The germline V gene encodes CDR1 MGHRA and CDR2 YSYEKL. The length of the CDR3 is 17 residues. V dropped 2 bases and J dropped 1 base, with 17 bases sitting between them. Here the CDR3 reads CASSQISLRTIQETQYF. The CDR3 DNA reads TGCGCCAGCAGCCAAATATCGCTCAGGACTATCCAAGAGACCCAGTACTTC.

This chain joins TRBV20-1 and TRBJ2-1, with 10 bases lining up with TRBD2. The assigned J gene may be wrong: the sequence end matches TRBJ2-5 better. There are 19 residues in the CDR3. The germline V gene has CDR1 DFQATT and CDR2 SNEGSKA (reference sequence). The CDR3 region has the DNA TGCAGTGCTAGAATCATACCGGGACTAGCGATCGCGAGTTTAGAGACCCAGTACTTC. Translation gives CSARIIPGLAIASLETQYF.

This chain connects TRBV10-3 to TRBJ1-3; TRBD1 matches 7 bases. Germline CDR1 is ENHRY and CDR2 is SYGVKD. This CDR3 is built from 15 residues. Trimming removed 6 bases from V and 0 bases from J; junction bases left unmatched: 5. CDR3 residues: CAISPRDSSGNTIYF. CDR3 nucleotides: TGTGCCATCAGCCCCCGGGACAGCTCTGGAAACACCATATATTTT.

This clonotype has only a few counts. V and J are TRBV7-2 and TRBJ2-1; TRBD2 agrees at 10 bases. The J call may be faulty, since TRBJ2-5 better matches the DNA end. The CDR3 loop spans 15 amino acids. Germline V gene sequence: CDR1 SGHTA, CDR2 FQGNSA. The CDR3 DNA reads TGTGCCAGCAGCGACCCTCTAGCGGGAGAGGAGACCCAGTACTTC. Its protein is CASSDPLAGEETQYF.

The gene calls are TRBV4-3 and TRBJ2-1; no definite D call. With 3 bases removed from V and 5 bases from J, the gap between germline ends came to 8 bases. Germline CDR1 is LGHNA and CDR2 is YSLEER. This CDR3 has 13 amino acids. CDR3 nucleotide sequence: TGCGCCAGCAGCCACCGACAAGACAATGAGCAGTTCTTC. It yields the protein CASSHRQDNEQFF.

This clonotype appeared once. The chain uses TRBV28 and TRBJ2-3, with D perhaps TRBD2 (6 bases). Germline values: CDR1 MDHEN, CDR2 SYDVKM. The V and J ends lost 3 bases and 3 bases respectively, with 19 bases between them. The CDR3 loop spans 17 amino acids. The CDR3 DNA reads TGTGCCAGCAGTTTTGGTTTGTTAACGGGGGAGACAGATACGCAGTATTTT. Its protein product is CASSFGLLTGETDTQYF.

This chain links TRBV20-1 with TRBJ2-4; 13 bases agree with TRBD2. CDR3 length: 16 amino acids. V was pared by 6 bases and J by 6 bases, with 11 bases of the junction left unmatched. CDR1 and CDR2 (germline): DFQATT, SNEGSKA (reference sequence). The CDR3 is CSAQGTSGKDRNIQYF. The CDR3 DNA reads TGCAGTGCACAGGGGACTAGCGGGAAAGATAGAAACATTCAGTACTTC.

Only a few counts were recorded for this clonotype. This chain connects TRBV7-2 to TRBJ1-2; D not certain. The length of the CDR3 is 16 residues. The ends were cut back, 1 base at V and 4 bases at J, with 16 bases in the middle. Germline lookup yields CDR1 SGHTA and CDR2 FQGNSA. The CDR3 DNA reads as TGTGCCAGCAGCTTAGGGGCAGGCCGCAACGTCTATGGCTACACCTTC. This codes for CASSLGAGRNVYGYTF.

On this clonotype itself: The junction shows a germline mismatch at one end, possibly a read error. CDR3 in amino acids: CSARQIPDPNEKLFF. For the CDR3, the DNA is TGCAGTGCTAGACAAATCCCGGACCCTAATGAGAAACTGTTTTTT. This chain links TRBV20-1 with TRBJ1-4; D ambiguous. The CDR3 extends over 15 amino acids. Germline lookup yields CDR1 DFQATT and CDR2 SNEGSKA (reference sequence).

This clonotype has just a few counts. The chain joins TRBV11-2 to TRBJ1-1, with 7 bases fitting TRBD1. Germline assignment: CDR1 SGHAT and CDR2 FQNNGV. V lost 2 bases and J lost 2; bases outside the gene matches: 5. This CDR3 is built from 15 residues. Written as DNA, the CDR3 is TGTGCCAGCAGCTTACACGGACAGGTTAACACTGAAGCTTTCTTT. Its protein is CASSLHGQVNTEAFF.

V is TRBV29-1 and J is TRBJ1-1; 10 nucleotides match TRBD1. This CDR3 region has 13 residues. CDR1 is SQVTM and CDR2 is ANQGSEA in the germline V gene. After removal of 3 bases from V and 4 bases from J, the junction contained 2 bases not matched to a gene. Here the CDR3 DNA reads TGCAGCGTTGATGGACAGGGGGTCACTGAAGCTTTCTTT. Amino acid sequence: CSVDGQGVTEAFF.

This chain links TRBV20-1 with TRBJ2-5; 7 positions match TRBD2. The DNA end favors TRBJ2-1, so the J call may be wrong. CDR3 length: 14 residues. Germline-derived CDR1 and CDR2 are DFQATT and SNEGSKA (reference sequence). The CDR3 loop reads CSARVASGHNEQFF. CDR3 nucleotides: TGCAGTGCTAGAGTGGCTAGCGGACACAATGAGCAGTTCTTC.

This clonotype was picked up a small number of times. The chain employs TRBV12-3 or TRBV12-4 and TRBJ1-2, with 12 positions matching TRBD1. CDR3 size: 13 residues. V shed 6 bases, J shed 7 bases, and the junction held 3 bases outside the gene matches. The CDR3 coding sequence is TGTGCCAGCAGGGGACAGGGGGCTGGTGGCTACACCTTC. Protein product: CASRGQGAGGYTF.

The chain combines TRBV28 with TRBJ2-1, with D maybe TRBD2 (6 bases). The CDR3 loop spans 14 amino acids. V gave up 8 bases and J gave up 4 bases, with 15 bases separating them. The germline CDR1 and CDR2 sequences are MDHEN and SYDVKM. The CDR3 bases are TGTGCCAGCCAAATAGCGGCTTCTTACAATGAGCAGTTCTTC. Protein sequence: CASQIAASYNEQFF.